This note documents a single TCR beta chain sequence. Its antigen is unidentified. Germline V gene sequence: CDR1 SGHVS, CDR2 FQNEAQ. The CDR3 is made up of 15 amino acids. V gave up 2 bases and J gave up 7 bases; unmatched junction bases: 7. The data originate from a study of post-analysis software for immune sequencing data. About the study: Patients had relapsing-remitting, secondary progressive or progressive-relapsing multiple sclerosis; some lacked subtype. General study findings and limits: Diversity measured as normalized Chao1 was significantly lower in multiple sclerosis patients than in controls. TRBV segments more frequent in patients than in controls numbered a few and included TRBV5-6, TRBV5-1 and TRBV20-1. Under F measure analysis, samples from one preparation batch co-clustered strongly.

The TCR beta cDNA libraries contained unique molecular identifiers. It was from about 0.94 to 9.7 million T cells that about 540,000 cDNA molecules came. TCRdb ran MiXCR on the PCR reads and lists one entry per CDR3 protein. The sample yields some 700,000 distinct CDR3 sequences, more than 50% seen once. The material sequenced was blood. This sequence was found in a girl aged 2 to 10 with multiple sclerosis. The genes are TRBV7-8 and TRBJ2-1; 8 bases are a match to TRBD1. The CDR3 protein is CASSLSGTGGNEQFF. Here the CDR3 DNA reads TGTGCCAGCAGCTTATCCGGGACAGGAGGTAATGAGCAGTTCTTC.